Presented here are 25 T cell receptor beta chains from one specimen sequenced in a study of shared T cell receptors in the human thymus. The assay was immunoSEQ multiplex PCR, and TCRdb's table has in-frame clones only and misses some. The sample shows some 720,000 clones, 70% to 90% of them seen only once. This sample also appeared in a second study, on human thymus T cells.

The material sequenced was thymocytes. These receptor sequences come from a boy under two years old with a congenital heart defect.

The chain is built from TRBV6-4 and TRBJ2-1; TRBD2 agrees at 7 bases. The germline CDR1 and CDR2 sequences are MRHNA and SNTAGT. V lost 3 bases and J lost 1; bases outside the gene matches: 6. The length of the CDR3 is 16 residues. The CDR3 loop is CASSDRGGSSYNEQFF. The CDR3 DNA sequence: TGTGCCAGCAGTGATCGTGGCGGGAGTTCCTACAATGAGCAGTTCTTC.

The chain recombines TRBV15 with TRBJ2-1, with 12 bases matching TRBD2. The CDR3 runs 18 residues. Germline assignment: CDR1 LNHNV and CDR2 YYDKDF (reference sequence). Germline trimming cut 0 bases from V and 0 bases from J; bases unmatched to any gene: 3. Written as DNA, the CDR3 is TGTGCCACCAGCAGAGATACGACTAGCGGGAGCTCCTACAATGAGCAGTTCTTC. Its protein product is CATSRDTTSGSSYNEQFF.

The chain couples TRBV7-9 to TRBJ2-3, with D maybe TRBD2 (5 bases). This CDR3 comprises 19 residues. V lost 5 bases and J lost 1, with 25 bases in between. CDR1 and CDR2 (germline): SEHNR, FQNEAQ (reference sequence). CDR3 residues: CASSGPFVSEAVCTDTQYF. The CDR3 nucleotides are TGTGCCAGCAGCGGTCCCTTCGTCTCTGAAGCGGTGTGCACAGATACGCAGTATTTT.

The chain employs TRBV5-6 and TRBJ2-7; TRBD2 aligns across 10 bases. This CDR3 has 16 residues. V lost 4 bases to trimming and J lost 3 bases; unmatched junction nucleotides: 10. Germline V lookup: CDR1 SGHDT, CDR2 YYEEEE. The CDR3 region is CASSPLAGGFGYEQYF. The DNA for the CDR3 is TGTGCCAGCAGCCCTTTAGCGGGAGGCTTCGGCTACGAGCAGTACTTC. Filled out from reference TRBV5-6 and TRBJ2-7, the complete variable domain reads DAGVTQSPTHLIKTRGQQVTLRCSPKSGHDTVSWYQQALGQGPQFIFQYYEEEERQRGNFPDRFSGHQFPNYSSELNVNALLLGDSALYLCASSPLAGGFGYEQYFGPGTRLTVT.

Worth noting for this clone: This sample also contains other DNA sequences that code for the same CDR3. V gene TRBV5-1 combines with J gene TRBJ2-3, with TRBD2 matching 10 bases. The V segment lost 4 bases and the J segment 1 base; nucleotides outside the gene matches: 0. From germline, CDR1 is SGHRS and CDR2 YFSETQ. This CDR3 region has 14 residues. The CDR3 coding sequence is TGCGCCAGCAGCGGGACTAGCGGCACAGATACGCAGTATTTT. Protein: CASSGTSGTDTQYF.

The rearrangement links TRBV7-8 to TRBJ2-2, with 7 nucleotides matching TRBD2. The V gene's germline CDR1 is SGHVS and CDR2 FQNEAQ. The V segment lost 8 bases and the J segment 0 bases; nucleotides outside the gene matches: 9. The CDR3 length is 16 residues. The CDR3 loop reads CASAWVGGTNTGELFF. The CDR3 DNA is TGTGCCAGCGCCTGGGTGGGAGGGACGAACACCGGGGAGCTGTTTTTT.

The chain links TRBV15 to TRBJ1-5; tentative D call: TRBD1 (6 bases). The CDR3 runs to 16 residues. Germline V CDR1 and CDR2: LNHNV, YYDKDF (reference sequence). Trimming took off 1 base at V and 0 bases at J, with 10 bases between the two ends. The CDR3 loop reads CATSRVGTPSNQPQHF. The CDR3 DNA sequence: TGTGCCACCAGCAGAGTTGGGACACCTAGCAATCAGCCCCAGCATTTT.

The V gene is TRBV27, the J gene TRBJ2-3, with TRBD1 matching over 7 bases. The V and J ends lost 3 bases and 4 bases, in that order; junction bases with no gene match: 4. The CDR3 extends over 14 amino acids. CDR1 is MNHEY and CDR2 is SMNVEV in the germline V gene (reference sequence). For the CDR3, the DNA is TGTGCCAGCAGTTTCGACAGGGTCCCAGATACGCAGTATTTT. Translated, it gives CASSFDRVPDTQYF.

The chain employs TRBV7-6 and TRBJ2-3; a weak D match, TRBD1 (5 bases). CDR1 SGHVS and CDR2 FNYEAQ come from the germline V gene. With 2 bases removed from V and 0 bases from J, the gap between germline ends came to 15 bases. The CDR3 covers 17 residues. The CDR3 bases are TGTGCCAGCAGCTTAATAGGGGCACAAACTAGCACAGATACGCAGTATTTT. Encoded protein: CASSLIGAQTSTDTQYF.

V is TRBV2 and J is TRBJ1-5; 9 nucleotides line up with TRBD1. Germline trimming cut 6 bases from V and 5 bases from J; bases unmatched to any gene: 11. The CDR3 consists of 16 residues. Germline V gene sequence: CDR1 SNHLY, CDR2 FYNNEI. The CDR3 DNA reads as TGTGCCAGCAGCTCCCGGGACAGGGCTTGTGATCAGCCCCAGCATTTT. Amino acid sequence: CASSSRDRACDQPQHF.

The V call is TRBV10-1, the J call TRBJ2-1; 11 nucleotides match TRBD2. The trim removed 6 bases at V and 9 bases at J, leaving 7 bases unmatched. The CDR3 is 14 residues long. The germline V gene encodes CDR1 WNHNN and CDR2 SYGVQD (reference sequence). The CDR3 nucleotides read TGCGCCAGCAGGGCCGGGACTAGCGGCAGTGAGCAGTTCTTC. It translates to CASRAGTSGSEQFF.

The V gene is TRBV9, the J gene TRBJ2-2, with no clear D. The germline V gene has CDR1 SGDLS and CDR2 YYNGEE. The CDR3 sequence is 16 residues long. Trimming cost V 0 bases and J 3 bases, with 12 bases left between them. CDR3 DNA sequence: TGTGCCAGCAGCGTAGAATTTGGGCGTGACACCGGGGAGCTGTTTTTT. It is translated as CASSVEFGRDTGELFF.

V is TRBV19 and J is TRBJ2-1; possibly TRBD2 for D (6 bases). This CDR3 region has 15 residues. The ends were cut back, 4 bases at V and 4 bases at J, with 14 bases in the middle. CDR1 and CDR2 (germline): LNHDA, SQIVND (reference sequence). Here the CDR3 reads CASSTRLGSYNEQFF. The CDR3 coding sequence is TGTGCCAGTAGTACCAGACTAGGAAGTTACAATGAGCAGTTCTTC.

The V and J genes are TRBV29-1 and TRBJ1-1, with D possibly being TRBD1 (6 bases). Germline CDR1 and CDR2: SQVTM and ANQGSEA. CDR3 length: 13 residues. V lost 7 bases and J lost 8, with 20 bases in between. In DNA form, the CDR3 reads TGCAGCGCTGTCCGGACAGCCTGGGCGGAAGCTTTCTTT. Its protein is CSAVRTAWAEAFF.

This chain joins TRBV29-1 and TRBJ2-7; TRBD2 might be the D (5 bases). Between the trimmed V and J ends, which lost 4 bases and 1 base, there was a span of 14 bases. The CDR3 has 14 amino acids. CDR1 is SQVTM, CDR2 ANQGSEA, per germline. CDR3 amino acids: CSVGYSGYSYEQYF. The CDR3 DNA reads TGCAGCGTTGGTTACAGCGGATATTCCTACGAGCAGTACTTC.

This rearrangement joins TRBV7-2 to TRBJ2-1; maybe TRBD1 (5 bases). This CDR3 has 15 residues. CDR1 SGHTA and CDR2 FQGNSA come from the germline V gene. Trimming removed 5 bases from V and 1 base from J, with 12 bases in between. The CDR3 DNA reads TGTGCCAGCAGCAAGAGGACAAAATCCTACAATGAGCAGTTCTTC. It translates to CASSKRTKSYNEQFF.

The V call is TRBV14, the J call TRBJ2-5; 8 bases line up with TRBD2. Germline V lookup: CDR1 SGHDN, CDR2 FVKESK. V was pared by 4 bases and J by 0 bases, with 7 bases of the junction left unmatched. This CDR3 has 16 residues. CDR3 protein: CASSPGTRLYQETQYF. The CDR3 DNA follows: TGTGCCAGCAGCCCCGGGACTAGATTGTACCAAGAGACCCAGTACTTC.

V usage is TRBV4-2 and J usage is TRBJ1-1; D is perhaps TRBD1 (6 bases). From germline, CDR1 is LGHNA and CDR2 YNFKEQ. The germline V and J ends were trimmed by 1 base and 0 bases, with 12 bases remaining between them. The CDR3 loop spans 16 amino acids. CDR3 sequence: CASSQGSRGLNTEAFF. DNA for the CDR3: TGTGCCAGCAGCCAAGGGAGCAGGGGATTGAACACTGAAGCTTTCTTT.

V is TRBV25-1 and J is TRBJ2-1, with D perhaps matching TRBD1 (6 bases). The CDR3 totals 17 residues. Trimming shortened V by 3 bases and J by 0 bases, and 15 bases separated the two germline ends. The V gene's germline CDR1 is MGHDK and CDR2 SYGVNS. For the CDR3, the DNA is TGTGCCAGCAGTGACCCAACAGGGACGGGCTCCTACAATGAGCAGTTCTTC. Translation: CASSDPTGTGSYNEQFF.

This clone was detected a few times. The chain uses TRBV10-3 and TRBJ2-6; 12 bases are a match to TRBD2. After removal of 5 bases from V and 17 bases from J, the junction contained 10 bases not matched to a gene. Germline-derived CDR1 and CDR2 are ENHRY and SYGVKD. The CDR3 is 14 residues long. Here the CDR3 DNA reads TGTGCCATCAGTCCCCTAGCGGGAGGGCCTTTGGTGACTTTC. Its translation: CAISPLAGGPLVTF.

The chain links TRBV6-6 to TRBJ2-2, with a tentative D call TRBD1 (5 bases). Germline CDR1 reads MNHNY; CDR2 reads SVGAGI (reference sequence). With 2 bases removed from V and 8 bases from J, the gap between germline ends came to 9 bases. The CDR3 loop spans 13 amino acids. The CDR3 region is CASSYPGAGELFF. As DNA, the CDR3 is TGTGCCAGCAGTTACCCTGGGGCGGGGGAGCTGTTTTTT.

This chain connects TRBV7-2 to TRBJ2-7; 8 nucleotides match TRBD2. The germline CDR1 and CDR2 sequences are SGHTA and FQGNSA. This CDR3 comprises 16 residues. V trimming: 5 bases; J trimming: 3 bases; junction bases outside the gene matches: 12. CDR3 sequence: CASSPGTSGGLYEQYF. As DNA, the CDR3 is TGTGCCAGCAGCCCGGGGACTAGTGGGGGGCTCTACGAGCAGTACTTC.

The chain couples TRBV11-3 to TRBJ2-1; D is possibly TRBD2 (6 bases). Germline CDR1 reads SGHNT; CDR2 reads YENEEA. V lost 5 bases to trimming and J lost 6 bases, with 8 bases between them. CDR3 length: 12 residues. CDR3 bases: TGTGCCAGCAGCCGTAGCGGCAATGAGCAGTTCTTC. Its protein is CASSRSGNEQFF.

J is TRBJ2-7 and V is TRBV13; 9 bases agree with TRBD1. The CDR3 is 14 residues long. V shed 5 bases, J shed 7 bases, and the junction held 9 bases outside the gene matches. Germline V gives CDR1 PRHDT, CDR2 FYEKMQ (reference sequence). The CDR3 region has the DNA TGTGCCAGCAGCCCCAAGCCGGACAGGGGAGAGCAGTACTTC. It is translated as CASSPKPDRGEQYF.

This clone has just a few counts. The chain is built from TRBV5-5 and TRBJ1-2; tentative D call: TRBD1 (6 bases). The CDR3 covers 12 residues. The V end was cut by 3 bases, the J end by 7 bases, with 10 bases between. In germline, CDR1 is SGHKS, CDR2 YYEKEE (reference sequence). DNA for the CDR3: TGTGCCAGCAGCTCAGGGGTGGCTGGCTACACCTTC. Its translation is CASSSGVAGYTF.